This T cell receptor beta chain was obtained from a study of blood T cells in healthy people across ages. Sample-barcoded 5' priming and a J-beta primer mix drove a second PCR of about 6 to 12 cycles. Using its own MiXCR run on the 5' RACE reads, TCRdb lists one record per CDR3 protein. The top ten hold approximately 17% of the sample, which has 850,000 to 1,300,000 distinct CDR3 sequences, roughly 45% seen once. Individuals who donated were healthy Caucasians from Russia aged roughly 6 to 95. Trimming took 5 bases from V and 2 from J; bases not matched to a gene: 8. This CDR3 comprises 15 residues. CDR1 and CDR2 (germline): MNHEY, SMNVEV (reference sequence).

The receptor comes from a woman aged 55-70 years in good health. The chain carries TRBV27 and TRBJ2-5, with 7 bases aligning to TRBD1. Sequencing input: blood. For the CDR3, the DNA is TGTGCCAGCAGTATCCAACGGACAGGACAAGAGACCCAGTACTTC. Its translation: CASSIQRTGQETQYF.